The TCR beta chain described here comes from a study of monozygotic twins with inflammatory bowel disease. Study results and caveats: Repertoire similarity matched across concordant and discordant twins, perhaps owing to limited power. Patient repertoires may have gained variability from differing immunosuppressive treatments.

Germline CDR1 and CDR2: LNHDA and SQIVND (reference sequence). The CDR3 is 13 residues long. TCRdb reprocessed the 5' RACE reads and keeps a single row for each CDR3 protein, giving no DNA. The sample's table shows 350,000 to 550,000 distinct CDR3 sequences. On this clonotype: Its target is not known.

This sequence originates from a human donor with ulcerative colitis or Crohn's disease, or a healthy co-twin of an affected twin (not recorded which). The sequencing sample was made of blood. The chain has TRBV19 and TRBJ2-5; as DNA is missing, the TRBD2 call by TCRdb cannot be tested. CDR3 loop: CASRPFGRETQYF.